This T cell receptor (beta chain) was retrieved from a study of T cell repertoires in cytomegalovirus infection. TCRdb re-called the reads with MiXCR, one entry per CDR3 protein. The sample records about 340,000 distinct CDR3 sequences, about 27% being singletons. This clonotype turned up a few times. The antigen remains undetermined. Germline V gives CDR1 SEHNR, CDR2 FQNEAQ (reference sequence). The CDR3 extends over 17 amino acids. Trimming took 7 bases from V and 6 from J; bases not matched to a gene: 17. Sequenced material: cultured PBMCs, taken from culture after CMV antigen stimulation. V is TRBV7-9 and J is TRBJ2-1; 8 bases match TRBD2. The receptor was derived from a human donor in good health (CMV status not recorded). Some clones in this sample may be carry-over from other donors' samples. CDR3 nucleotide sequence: TGTGCCAGCACCACCGGCCGGTCCGGGGGGGCCGGCAATGAGCAGTTCTTC. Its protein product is CASTTGRSGGAGNEQFF.